A single sample is the source of the 10 T cell receptor beta chains below, sequenced in a study of cytomegalovirus exposure and HLA in healthy donors. Using immunoSEQ multiplex PCR, the repertoire was profiled, and TCRdb retains in-frame clones only, with some absent. The profile shows around 250,000 clones, 90% of them singletons. Sequencing was carried out using PBMCs. These receptor sequences come from a woman aged 18-35 years in good health and CMV-seronegative.

The V and J genes are TRBV4-1 and TRBJ1-1, with D possibly TRBD1 on 5 matching bases. V lost 0 bases and J lost 0, with 20 bases in between. CDR3 size: 19 residues. Per the germline V gene, CDR1 is MGHRA and CDR2 is YSYEKL. CDR3 residues: CASSQENTGVSRMNTEAFF. As DNA, the CDR3 is TGCGCCAGCAGCCAAGAGAATACAGGAGTCTCCCGCATGAACACTGAAGCTTTCTTT.

This clone was seen more than once but under ten times. The rearrangement joins TRBV19 to TRBJ1-2, with 9 bases lining up with TRBD1. CDR1 is LNHDA and CDR2 is SQIVND in the germline V gene (reference sequence). The ends lost 6 bases at V and 6 bases at J; junction bases unmatched: 5. The length of the CDR3 is 13 residues. CDR3 sequence: CASRTTGGDGYTF. The CDR3 coding sequence is TGTGCCAGTAGGACGACAGGGGGGGATGGCTACACCTTC. Using reference TRBV19 and TRBJ1-2 for the parts outside the CDR3, the full variable domain is DGGITQSPKYLFRKEGQNVTLSCEQNLNHDAMYWYRQDPGQGLRLIYYSQIVNDFQKGDIAEGYSVSREKKESFPLTVTSAQKNPTAFYLCASRTTGGDGYTFGSGTRLTVV.

The chain couples TRBV5-1 to TRBJ1-6; TRBD1 agrees at 8 bases. Germline V gene data show CDR1 as SGHRS and CDR2 as YFSETQ. V was pared by 0 bases and J by 8 bases, with 4 bases of the junction left unmatched. The CDR3 extends over 15 amino acids. The CDR3 DNA reads as TGCGCCAGCAGCTTGGACAGGGGGGAACATTCACCCCTCCACTTT. It is translated as CASSLDRGEHSPLHF.

This sequence joins TRBV2 and TRBJ2-7; D ambiguous. The germline gives CDR1 SNHLY, CDR2 FYNNEI. V was cut by 8 bases and J by 1 base, with 9 bases left in between. The CDR3 extends over 12 amino acids. CDR3 coding DNA: TGTGCCAGCCGCCTATCGTCCTACGAGCAGTACTTC. Encoded protein: CASRLSSYEQYF.

The chain uses TRBV9 and TRBJ2-3; D perhaps matches TRBD1 (6 bases). Germline CDR1 SGDLS, CDR2 YYNGEE. The germline V and J ends were trimmed by 0 bases and 5 bases, with 10 bases remaining between them. This CDR3 contains 14 residues. The CDR3 here is CASSVGEGGDTQYF. CDR3 nucleotide sequence: TGTGCCAGCAGCGTAGGGGAAGGGGGAGATACGCAGTATTTT.

V and J are TRBV7-2 and TRBJ1-2, with a tentative D call TRBD1 (5 bases). V shed 5 bases and J shed 4 bases, with 14 bases lying between them. This CDR3 contains 14 residues. Germline CDR1 reads SGHTA; CDR2 reads FQGNSA. In nucleotides, the CDR3 is TGTGCCAGCAGCCCGGCGGGGGTTTTCTATGGCTACACCTTC. Translating gives CASSPAGVFYGYTF.

The gene calls are TRBV6-9 and TRBJ2-7; perhaps TRBD2 as D (5 bases). V was clipped by 3 bases and J by 7 bases, with 19 bases between them. Germline values: CDR1 MNHGY, CDR2 SVAAGI. The CDR3 consists of 15 residues. CDR3 loop: CASSYRSGREGEQYV. The CDR3 nucleotides read TGTGCCAGCAGTTACAGATCTGGCCGCGAGGGAGAGCAGTACGTC.

The gene calls are TRBV6-5 and TRBJ1-1; TRBD1 aligns across 7 bases. Germline CDR1 reads MNHEY; CDR2 reads SVGAGI. Trimming took 2 bases from V and 2 from J; bases not matched to a gene: 2. This CDR3 is built from 14 residues. For the CDR3, the DNA is TGTGCCAGCAGTTACGGACAGGAAAACACTGAAGCTTTCTTT. Its protein product is CASSYGQENTEAFF.

This chain joins TRBV11-2 and TRBJ2-1, with 9 positions matching TRBD1. Germline CDR1 reads SGHAT; CDR2 reads FQNNGV. With 8 bases clipped from V and 3 bases from J, the junction kept 5 bases outside the gene matches. This CDR3 contains 14 residues. The CDR3 DNA reads TGTGCCAGCTCCCGGGACAGGGACTACAATGAGCAGTTCTTC. This encodes CASSRDRDYNEQFF.

This chain connects TRBV10-3 to TRBJ1-2, with a possible D match to TRBD1 (6 bases). Trimming pared 10 bases from V and 2 bases from J, leaving 23 bases between. This CDR3 region has 16 residues. The germline gives CDR1 ENHRY, CDR2 SYGVKD. CDR3: CATIPNFAGTNYGYTF. In DNA, the CDR3 is TGTGCCACCATCCCCAACTTTGCCGGGACAAACTATGGCTACACCTTC.